The text below deals with one TCR beta chain. Its matching antigen is unknown. Trimming cost V 6 bases and J 4 bases; bases outside gene matches: 7. The germline CDR1 and CDR2 sequences are MNHEY and SVGAGI. This CDR3 is 14 amino acids long. This entry is derived from a study of cytomegalovirus exposure and HLA in healthy donors. Study-level background: Around 180 million T cells yielded 100 million or so unique TCR beta sequences in earlier analysis. Study-level points and caveats: Among TCR beta chains, those listed as cytomegalovirus-associated numbered around 180. CMV serostatus alone was available as immune exposure information. With later analysis, a missense DCLRE1C variant became linked to TCR beta V- and J-gene trimming.

It was with 60 Vbeta and 13 Jbeta primers that the PCR ran. Data came from immunoSEQ multiplex PCR; TCRdb stores just in-frame clones and leaves some out. The sample includes 170,000 or so clones, 80% seen only once; the top ten take less than 9%. This chain links TRBV6-5 with TRBJ2-5; 8 bases match TRBD1. Source material: PBMCs. The TCR comes from a young man in good health and CMV-seropositive. In nucleotides, the CDR3 is TGTGCCAGCAGCATGACAGGGGCATCAGAGACCCAGTACTTC. As protein: CASSMTGASETQYF.